Listed here are 24 T cell receptor beta chains from one sample, sequenced in a study of siplizumab effects on memory and regulatory T cells. TCRdb's table, derived via immunoSEQ multiplex PCR, lists solely in-frame clones and lacks some. The table shows about 120,000 clones, with approximately 92% occurring only once. The sequencing sample was made of non-Treg CD4+ T cells sorted from blood. The receptor source for this set is a human donor in good health.

This chain links TRBV29-1 with TRBJ1-1; D not certain. V lost 2 bases to trimming and J lost 6 bases, with 13 bases between them. The CDR3 loop spans 13 amino acids. Germline loops: CDR1 SQVTM, CDR2 ANQGSEA. The DNA for the CDR3 is TGCAGCGTTGAAATGCCCAGGTCAGCTGAAGCTTTCTTT. Encoded protein: CSVEMPRSAEAFF.

J is TRBJ2-3 and V is TRBV4-3; D ambiguous. V shed 0 bases and J shed 11 bases, with 21 bases lying between them. The CDR3 is 16 residues long. Per germline, CDR1 LGHNA and CDR2 YSLEER. CDR3 in DNA: TGCGCCAGCAGCCAAGATCCTGTGACTCCTGTTGATCGGCAGTATTTT. Translating gives CASSQDPVTPVDRQYF.

The chain joins TRBV4-1 to TRBJ2-3, with D possibly being TRBD1 (5 bases). Germline V gene data show CDR1 as MGHRA and CDR2 as YSYEKL. Trimming pared 2 bases from V and 5 bases from J, leaving 11 bases between. This CDR3 spans 14 amino acids. CDR3 region: CASSQLQGLDTQYF. CDR3 in DNA: TGCGCCAGCAGCCAACTCCAGGGATTAGATACGCAGTATTTT.

The gene calls are TRBV11-2 and TRBJ1-2; D gene uncertain. Germline CDR1 is SGHAT and CDR2 is FQNNGV. The CDR3 loop spans 11 amino acids. V lost 6 bases to trimming and J lost 7 bases, with 9 bases between them. The CDR3, as DNA: TGTGCCAGCAGGTCGATTTCTGGCTACACCTTC. Translation: CASRSISGYTF.

The chain links TRBV19 to TRBJ1-1; 8 nucleotides agree with TRBD1. This CDR3 has 14 residues. Looked up from germline, CDR1 is LNHDA and CDR2 is SQIVND (reference sequence). V shed 10 bases and J 1 base; nucleotides not matched to a gene: 8. The CDR3 is CATGTGQGNTEAFF. The CDR3 DNA is TGTGCCACTGGGACAGGCCAGGGGAACACTGAAGCTTTCTTT.

This chain uses TRBV7-2 with TRBJ2-6, with a possible D match to TRBD1 (6 bases). This CDR3 has 16 amino acids. Germline V gene sequence: CDR1 SGHTA, CDR2 FQGNSA. V lost 4 bases and J lost 6, with 16 bases in between. The CDR3 sequence is CASSSLGQIPANVLTF. The CDR3 coding sequence is TGTGCCAGCAGCTCCCTTGGACAGATACCGGCCAACGTCCTGACTTTC.

The chain is built from TRBV11-1 and TRBJ2-3; the match to TRBD2 covers 7 bases. The V segment lost 6 bases and the J segment 7 bases; nucleotides outside the gene matches: 13. Germline V gene sequence: CDR1 SGHAT, CDR2 FQDESV (reference sequence). This CDR3 is 15 amino acids long. CDR3 DNA: TGTGCCAGCAGTCAGCCACGGACCGGGGGGTATACGCAGTATTTT. As protein: CASSQPRTGGYTQYF.

This chain uses TRBV27 with TRBJ1-5; 10 nucleotides match TRBD1. CDR3 length: 13 amino acids. V was pared by 7 bases and J by 4 bases, with 1 base of the junction left unmatched. Per germline, CDR1 MNHEY and CDR2 SMNVEV (reference sequence). The CDR3 region is CASMGQGNQPQHF. CDR3 DNA: TGTGCCAGCATGGGACAGGGGAATCAGCCCCAGCATTTT.

This sequence joins TRBV7-2 and TRBJ1-5; the D is unclear. V dropped 1 base and J dropped 3 bases, with 10 bases sitting between them. This CDR3 has 15 residues. Germline-derived CDR1 and CDR2 are SGHTA and FQGNSA. DNA of the CDR3: TGTGCCAGCAGCTTAGATATCAGTTACAATCAGCCCCAGCATTTT. Its translation: CASSLDISYNQPQHF.

The chain links TRBV11-3 to TRBJ2-3; 10 nucleotides match TRBD2. The CDR3 contains 14 residues. Losses at the gene ends were 5 bases for V and 4 bases for J; bases not matched to a gene: 3. Germline lookup yields CDR1 SGHNT and CDR2 YENEEA. DNA of the CDR3: TGTGCCAGCAGCCCCGGACTAGCGGCAGATACGCAGTATTTT. Its translation: CASSPGLAADTQYF.

CDR3 coding DNA: TGTGCCAGCAGTTCGGGACAGTTCACAGATACGCAGTATTTT. It encodes CASSSGQFTDTQYF. The chain uses TRBV28 and TRBJ2-3, with TRBD1 matching over 7 bases. In germline, CDR1 is MDHEN, CDR2 SYDVKM. V shed 4 bases, J shed 2 bases, and the junction held 3 bases outside the gene matches. This CDR3 has 14 residues.

The count of this clone is one. The chain employs TRBV28 and TRBJ1-5; D is ambiguous. This CDR3 is built from 11 residues. Trimming removed 7 bases from V and 8 bases from J, with 9 bases in between. Germline V gene sequence: CDR1 MDHEN, CDR2 SYDVKM. Here the CDR3 DNA reads TGTGCCAGCACTTCTGGGGAGCCCCAGCATTTT. It codes for CASTSGEPQHF.

The gene calls are TRBV5-1 and TRBJ1-1, with 7 bases matching TRBD1. The CDR3 length is 13 residues. V was clipped by 4 bases and J by 4 bases; unmatched bases: 4. Germline V CDR1 and CDR2: SGHRS, YFSETQ. CDR3 protein: CASSTDRPTEAFF. The CDR3 DNA sequence: TGCGCCAGCAGCACGGACAGGCCCACTGAAGCTTTCTTT.

The chain combines TRBV7-3 with TRBJ2-1, with TRBD2 identical over 13 bases. Trimming cost V 3 bases and J 4 bases; bases outside gene matches: 0. The CDR3 sequence is 15 residues long. The V gene's germline CDR1 is SGHTA and CDR2 FQGTGA. The DNA of the CDR3 is TGTGCCAGCAGCTTGACTAGCGGGGGGTACAATGAGCAGTTCTTC. Translation: CASSLTSGGYNEQFF.

The chain combines TRBV6-6 with TRBJ2-2; D is perhaps TRBD1 (6 bases). Germline CDR1 and CDR2: MNHNY and SVGAGI (reference sequence). V lost 2 bases, J lost 4 bases, and 14 bases lay in between. The CDR3 covers 16 residues. In DNA, the CDR3 is TGTGCCAGCAGTTACGCGAGGACAGACTTCACCGGGGAGCTGTTTTTT. This translates into CASSYARTDFTGELFF.

The genes are TRBV7-9 and TRBJ1-1; D not resolved. Germline lookup yields CDR1 SEHNR and CDR2 FQNEAQ (reference sequence). This CDR3 spans 13 amino acids. Trimming shortened V by 3 bases and J by 1 base, and 6 bases separated the two germline ends. CDR3 protein: CASSFDKNTEAFF. CDR3 bases: TGTGCCAGCAGCTTTGATAAGAACACTGAAGCTTTCTTT.

This clone has just one count. V and J are TRBV7-2 and TRBJ1-2; TRBD1 matches 8 bases. V was clipped by 2 bases and J by 5 bases; unmatched bases: 7. The length of the CDR3 is 15 residues. CDR1 and CDR2 from the germline V gene are SGHTA and FQGNSA. The CDR3 nucleotides read TGTGCCAGCAGCTTAAGCCCTAGGACAGGGTATGGCTACACCTTC. Residues: CASSLSPRTGYGYTF.

This clone was seen only once. The chain is built from TRBV7-9 and TRBJ1-2; D gene unclear. This CDR3 contains 14 residues. The V gene's germline CDR1 is SEHNR and CDR2 FQNEAQ (reference sequence). The germline V and J ends were trimmed by 6 bases and 0 bases, with 11 bases remaining between them. The CDR3 sequence: CASRPILANYGYTF. The CDR3 bases are TGTGCCAGCAGACCTATTCTGGCTAACTATGGCTACACCTTC.

The chain combines TRBV29-1 with TRBJ1-2; D is undetermined. V was clipped by 3 bases and J by 8 bases, with 7 bases between them. The CDR3 extends over 10 amino acids. Germline CDR1 reads SQVTM; CDR2 reads ANQGSEA. CDR3 nucleotides: TGCAGCGTTGATCCAGGAGGCTACACCTTC. It encodes CSVDPGGYTF. The full variable domain, its missing parts supplied by reference TRBV29-1 and TRBJ1-2, is SAVISQKPSRDICQRGTSLTIQCQVDSQVTMMFWYRQQPGQSLTLIATANQGSEATYESGFVIDKFPISRPNLTFSTLTVSNMSPEDSSIYLCSVDPGGYTFGSGTRLTVV.

CDR3 in DNA: TGTGCCAGCAGCTTAGTCAGGGGGCTTGGAAACACCATATATTTT. It translates to CASSLVRGLGNTIYF. V gene TRBV7-9 combines with J gene TRBJ1-3, with 8 bases matching TRBD1. The CDR3 has 15 amino acids. CDR1 is SEHNR and CDR2 is FQNEAQ in the germline V gene (reference sequence). With 1 base clipped from V and 3 bases from J, the junction kept 2 bases outside the gene matches.

This sequence joins TRBV7-6 and TRBJ2-3; TRBD2 agrees at 11 bases. Germline-derived CDR1 and CDR2 are SGHVS and FNYEAQ. This CDR3 has 15 amino acids. The V gene end was trimmed by 6 bases and the J gene end by 0 bases; junction bases not matched to a gene: 2. CDR3 nucleotide sequence: TGTGCCAGCAGGGTAGCGGGGGGGAGCACAGATACGCAGTATTTT. Protein product: CASRVAGGSTDTQYF. The full variable domain, completed using reference TRBV7-6 and TRBJ2-3, is GAGVSQSPRYKVTKRGQDVALRCDPISGHVSLYWYRQALGQGPEFLTYFNYEAQQDKSGLPNDRFSAERPEGSISTLTIQRTEQRDSAMYRCASRVAGGSTDTQYFGPGTRLTVL.

The V and J genes are TRBV28 and TRBJ1-1, with D unclear. Germline V lookup: CDR1 MDHEN, CDR2 SYDVKM. The V gene lost 2 bases and the J gene lost 3 bases, with 1 base spanning the gap. The CDR3 sequence is 11 residues long. The CDR3 DNA sequence: TGTGCCAGCAGTTTAGACACTGAAGCTTTCTTT. This sequence encodes CASSLDTEAFF.

V usage is TRBV5-4 and J usage is TRBJ1-2, with 7 bases identical to TRBD1. The CDR3 covers 15 residues. J was trimmed by 2 bases and V by 4 bases; bases with no gene match: 8. Germline assignment: CDR1 SGHNT and CDR2 YYREEE (reference sequence). CDR3 sequence: CASSPYGTDNYGYTF. CDR3 nucleotides: TGTGCCAGCAGCCCGTACGGGACAGACAACTATGGCTACACCTTC.

The V call is TRBV2, the J call TRBJ1-5, with TRBD1 identical over 7 bases. In germline, CDR1 is SNHLY, CDR2 FYNNEI. CDR3 length: 14 residues. V trimming: 6 bases; J trimming: 3 bases; junction bases outside the gene matches: 5. CDR3 coding DNA: TGTGCCAGCAGAGCAGACAGGGACAATCAGCCCCAGCATTTT. This codes for CASRADRDNQPQHF.